These 19 T cell receptor beta chains share one sample of origin, sequenced in a study of metastatic and nonmetastatic thyroid tumors. No treatment of any kind had been given to any patient before thyroid surgery. TCRdb reassembled clones from the PCR reads with MiXCR. The sample contains 35,000 to 50,000 clones, 17% of which appear only once. The sequenced sample consisted of tumor tissue. The origin of the receptors is a female donor with papillary thyroid cancer or a benign thyroid nodule (not recorded which). Some clones in this sample may be carry-over from other donors' samples.

At least ten counts were recorded for this clone. Other DNA sequences in the sample encode the same CDR3. The genes are TRBV18 and TRBJ1-1; no definite D call. Trimming pared 2 bases from V and 0 bases from J, leaving 4 bases between. Germline CDR1 is KGHSH and CDR2 is LQKENI. The CDR3 loop spans 13 amino acids. The CDR3 spells CASSPGMNTEAFF. The CDR3 nucleotides are TGTGCCAGCTCACCAGGTATGAACACTGAAGCTTTCTTT.

About this clone: Being one base from a much bigger clone, this may be a read error. The chain joins TRBV7-2 to TRBJ1-1, with 7 bases identical to TRBD1. This CDR3 has 14 amino acids. Germline V gene sequence: CDR1 SGHTA, CDR2 FQGNSA. The CDR3 is CASSLQGENTEASF. The CDR3 DNA reads TGTGCCAGCAGCTTACAGGGGGAGAACACTGAAGCTTCCTTT.

This clone showed up many times. Other DNA sequences in this specimen translate into the identical CDR3. V gene TRBV3-1 combines with J gene TRBJ2-1; D gene ambiguous. The V end lost 0 bases, the J end lost 2 bases, and 11 bases lay between the germline ends. Germline assignment: CDR1 LGHDT and CDR2 YNNKEL (reference sequence). The length of the CDR3 is 16 residues. CDR3 DNA: TGTGCCAGCAGCCAAGATGAGAGCTCTCCCTACAATGAGCAGTTCTTC. It specifies CASSQDESSPYNEQFF.

In this sample, this clone turned up many times. CDR3 region: CASSGALGAGRKNIQYF. CDR3 in DNA: TGTGCCAGCAGCGGGGCCCTGGGGGCGGGACGAAAAAACATTCAGTACTTC. The gene calls are TRBV7-8 and TRBJ2-4; D may correspond to TRBD1 or TRBD2 (6 bases each). V lost 5 bases and J 4 bases, leaving 21 bases between the germline ends. Germline V gene lookup returns CDR1 SGHVS and CDR2 FQNEAQ. CDR3 length equals 17 residues.

This clone was seen repeatedly, ten times or more. The rearrangement joins TRBV12-3 or TRBV12-4 to TRBJ2-1; no clear D gene. The CDR3 sequence is 13 residues long. With 5 bases removed from V and 0 bases from J, the gap between germline ends came to 5 bases. The CDR3, as DNA: TGTGCCAGCAGTCCAAACTCCTACAATGAGCAGTTCTTC. Amino acids: CASSPNSYNEQFF.

This clone occurred a few times. A read error may account for a junction end that differs from germline. The CDR3 DNA follows: TGTGCCAGTAGTCCGCAGGGAAAGGAAGATCAGCCCCAGAATTTT. It is translated as CASSPQGKEDQPQNF. This chain uses TRBV19 with TRBJ1-5, with D tentatively TRBD1 (5 bases). The CDR3 is 15 amino acids. Looked up from germline, CDR1 is LNHDA and CDR2 is SQIVND (reference sequence).

This clone was counted a few times. A much larger clone is a single base away; this may be a read error. The chain employs TRBV10-3 and TRBJ1-3, with 7 positions matching TRBD1. V was pared by 7 bases and J by 7 bases, with 13 bases of the junction left unmatched. This CDR3 has 15 residues. Germline V gives CDR1 ENHRY, CDR2 SYGVKD. DNA for the CDR3: TGTGCCATCATCCTGGGACAGCCCGGCGGCAACACCATATATTTT. Amino acid sequence: CAIILGQPGGNTIYF.

The sample holds a few counts of this clone. This chain links TRBV6-2 or TRBV6-3 with TRBJ1-1, with 10 bases fitting TRBD1. The CDR3 is made up of 14 amino acids. V gave up 2 bases and J gave up 7 bases; unmatched junction bases: 4. Germline V CDR1 and CDR2: MNHEY, SVGEGT. The CDR3 bases are TGTGCCAGCAGTTACAGGAGGACAGGGGGTGAAGCTTTCTTT. This translates into CASSYRRTGGEAFF.

This clone came up many times. This chain uses TRBV29-1 with TRBJ2-1; 11 nucleotides match TRBD2. The CDR3 is 17 amino acids. Germline CDR1 is SQVTM and CDR2 is ANQGSEA. The junction had 18 bases not matched to a gene; V was cut back by 5 bases and J by 9 bases. CDR3 loop: CSVRTSGSREGYTEQFF. The CDR3 DNA is TGCAGCGTTCGGACTAGCGGGTCACGTGAGGGGTATACTGAGCAGTTCTTC.

J is TRBJ2-7 and V is TRBV2, with D tentatively TRBD1 (5 bases). The CDR3 spans 13 residues. V lost 10 bases, J lost 5 bases, and 18 bases lay in between. Germline-derived CDR1 and CDR2 are SNHLY and FYNNEI. The CDR3 nucleotides are TGTGCCAACAATGGACATCTCGGCGACGAGCAGTACTTC. This gives the protein CANNGHLGDEQYF.

In its sample, this clone was seen many times. The chain couples TRBV29-1 to TRBJ2-5, with TRBD2 matching over 7 bases. The CDR3 is made up of 14 amino acids. The V and J ends lost 4 bases and 4 bases, in that order; junction bases with no gene match: 9. Looked up from germline, CDR1 is SQVTM and CDR2 is ANQGSEA. CDR3 sequence reads: CSVGGGGPIETQYF. The CDR3 nucleotides read TGCAGCGTTGGGGGGGGAGGGCCAATAGAGACCCAGTACTTC.

This clone was observed a handful of times. A much larger clone sits a single nucleotide away, making a read error possible. Other DNA variants within this sample encode the same CDR3. This chain connects TRBV18 to TRBJ2-5; TRBD2 agrees at 15 bases. The CDR3 has 15 residues. V lost 6 bases, J lost 5 bases, and 4 bases stayed unmatched. Germline V gene lookup returns CDR1 KGHSH and CDR2 LQKENI. CDR3 coding DNA: TGTGCCAGCTCGCCGGGACTAGCGGGAGGTGAGACCCAGTACTTC. As protein: CASSPGLAGGETQYF. The full variable domain, with the rest looked up from reference TRBV18 and TRBJ2-5, is NAGVMQNPRHLVRRRGQEARLRCSPMKGHSHVYWYRQLPEEGLKFMVYLQKENIIDESGMPKERFSAEFPKEGPSILRIQQVVRGDSAAYFCASSPGLAGGETQYFGPGTRLLVL.

In the case of this clone: Possible read error: a much larger clone is one base away. The chain is built from TRBV12-3 or TRBV12-4 and TRBJ2-3, with D maybe TRBD2 (5 bases). V lost 6 bases and J lost 6, with 13 bases in between. The CDR3 contains 13 residues. The CDR3 spells CASSPGVCDTQYF. In nucleotides, the CDR3 is TGTGCCAGCAGCCCCGGGGTTTGTGATACGCAGTATTTT.

Notes on this clone: A much larger clone sits a single nucleotide away, making a read error possible. The chain recombines TRBV29-1 with TRBJ1-2; D might be TRBD1 (5 bases). Between the trimmed V and J ends, which lost 5 bases and 8 bases, there was a span of 12 bases. CDR3 length: 11 residues. Germline V lookup: CDR1 SQVTM, CDR2 ANQGSEA. The CDR3 loop reads CSVSTGGGYTF. Here the CDR3 DNA reads TGCAGCGTTTCAACCGGGGGAGGCTACACCTTC.

This clone came up a few times. It may be a read error: a sequence one base away is much more abundant. The V call is TRBV25-1, the J call TRBJ1-1; D gene ambiguous. Germline CDR1 reads MGHDK; CDR2 reads SYGVNS. CDR3 length: 13 residues. In DNA, the CDR3 is TGTTCCAGCAGTGAATATACCGGAACTGAAGCTTTCTTT. Translating gives CSSSEYTGTEAFF.

With respect to this clone: A single base separates this from a much larger clone, so it may be a read error. Other DNA variants within this sample encode the same CDR3. The chain recombines TRBV7-9 with TRBJ1-1; maybe TRBD1 (5 bases). V dropped 5 bases and J dropped 5 bases, with 18 bases sitting between them. Germline V gives CDR1 SEHNR, CDR2 FQNEAQ (reference sequence). CDR3 length: 15 residues. The chain's CDR3 is CASSPRGVRNTEAFF. CDR3 sequence (DNA): TGTGCCAGCAGCCCTCGGGGGGTGCGGAATACTGAAGCTTTCTTT. Full variable domain (outside the CDR3, taken from reference TRBV7-9 and TRBJ1-1): DTGVSQNPRHKITKRGQNVTFRCDPISEHNRLYWYRQTLGQGPEFLTYFQNEAQLEKSRLLSDRFSAERPKGSFSTLEIQRTEQGDSAMYLCASSPRGVRNTEAFFGQGTRLTVV.

A remark on this clone: This may be a read error: a much more frequent sequence differs by one nucleotide. The gene calls are TRBV20-1 and TRBJ1-1; D unresolved. CDR3 size: 12 residues. Trimming took off 3 bases at V and 3 bases at J, with 8 bases between the two ends. Germline CDR1 reads DFQATT; CDR2 reads SNEGSKA (reference sequence). The CDR3 DNA reads TGCAGTGCTAGTAACATCGACACTGAAGCTTTCTTT. This encodes CSASNIDTEAFF.

This clone has a count of ten or more. Other nucleotide sequences from this sample produce the same CDR3. The CDR3 DNA reads TGTGCCAGCAGCCCAGGCCCTAACTATGGCTACACCTTC. It is translated as CASSPGPNYGYTF. The gene calls are TRBV6-1 and TRBJ1-2; D gene unclear. CDR3 length: 13 residues. In germline, CDR1 is MNHNS, CDR2 SASEGT. V was shortened by 6 bases and J by 0 bases, with 8 bases between the two germline ends.

J is TRBJ2-5 and V is TRBV12-5, with D unclear. In germline, CDR1 is LGHNT, CDR2 FRNRAP. CDR3 length: 14 amino acids. V was pared by 0 bases and J by 8 bases, with 13 bases between. The CDR3 DNA reads as TGTGCTAGTGGTTTGGTTCCAGGAGCAGAAACCCAGTACTTC. This encodes CASGLVPGAETQYF.